The 23 T cell receptor beta chains given below trace back to one sample, sequenced in a study of tumor T cells in aggressive B-cell lymphoma. Assay: immunoSEQ multiplex PCR; the TCRdb copy retains only in-frame clones and omits some. The table has 710 or so clones, about 90% seen once; the top ten hold 8%. Sequences were obtained from tumor tissue. The receptors were gathered from an adult with diffuse large B cell lymphoma.

The J gene is TRBJ2-7, the V gene TRBV11-2; possible D gene TRBD2, 5 bases. Germline V gene lookup returns CDR1 SGHAT and CDR2 FQNNGV. The length of the CDR3 is 15 residues. V was cut by 2 bases and J by 0 bases, with 11 bases left in between. The DNA of the CDR3 is TGTGCCAGCAGCTTATACGTCGGGGACTCCTACGAGCAGTACTTC. Encoded protein: CASSLYVGDSYEQYF.

The chain combines TRBV10-3 with TRBJ2-7; D call uncertain. The CDR3 spans 12 residues. V dropped 3 bases and J dropped 4 bases, with 7 bases sitting between them. Germline-derived CDR1 and CDR2 are ENHRY and SYGVKD. CDR3 loop: CAISDPLYEQYF. CDR3 in DNA: TGTGCCATCAGTGACCCGTTATACGAGCAGTACTTC.

The CDR3 loop reads CASSFTPGQSPYNEQFF. Here the CDR3 DNA reads TGTGCCAGCAGCTTCACTCCGGGACAAAGTCCCTACAATGAGCAGTTCTTC. The rearrangement joins TRBV28 to TRBJ2-1, with D perhaps TRBD1 (6 bases). V was trimmed by 6 bases and J by 2 bases, leaving 20 bases between them. Germline CDR1 and CDR2: MDHEN and SYDVKM. This CDR3 has 17 amino acids.

V gene TRBV9 combines with J gene TRBJ2-1, with D possibly matching TRBD1 (6 bases). With 0 bases removed from V and 8 bases from J, the gap between germline ends came to 18 bases. Germline V gene data show CDR1 as SGDLS and CDR2 as YYNGEE. The CDR3 has 16 residues. CDR3: CASSVGWSRHRDEQFF. CDR3 bases: TGTGCCAGCAGCGTAGGTTGGAGTAGACACAGGGATGAGCAGTTCTTC. Filled out from reference TRBV9 and TRBJ2-1, the complete variable domain reads DSGVTQTPKHLITATGQRVTLRCSPRSGDLSVYWYQQSLDQGLQFLIQYYNGEERAKGNILERFSAQQFPDLHSELNLSSLELGDSALYFCASSVGWSRHRDEQFFGPGTRLTVL.

The rearrangement uses TRBV11-2 and TRBJ2-2; no firm D call. Germline assignment: CDR1 SGHAT and CDR2 FQNNGV. CDR3 length: 13 amino acids. Trimming stripped 3 bases from V and 7 bases from J, with 9 bases between. CDR3 region: CASSFGPGGELFF. The DNA of the CDR3 is TGTGCCAGCAGCTTTGGCCCGGGCGGGGAGCTGTTTTTT.

The V call is TRBV7-3, the J call TRBJ2-5; D remains ambiguous. The CDR3 extends over 16 amino acids. CDR1 is SGHTA, CDR2 FQGTGA, per germline. Trimming took off 1 base at V and 5 bases at J, with 17 bases between the two ends. The CDR3 bases are TGTGCCAGCAGCTTAAGCCCGGGTGAGCCGCGGGAGACCCAGTACTTC. Its translation: CASSLSPGEPRETQYF.

This rearrangement joins TRBV5-4 to TRBJ1-1, with D unresolved. Per the germline V gene, CDR1 is SGHNT and CDR2 is YYREEE (reference sequence). V shed 2 bases and J shed 0 bases, with 5 bases lying between them. This CDR3 spans 13 amino acids. In DNA, the CDR3 is TGTGCCAGCAGCTTTTCAGTGAACACTGAAGCTTTCTTT. Its translation: CASSFSVNTEAFF.

The chain links TRBV14 to TRBJ2-5; TRBD1 matches 10 bases. This CDR3 contains 16 residues. V lost 1 base and J lost 1; bases outside the gene matches: 3. The V gene's germline CDR1 is SGHDN and CDR2 FVKESK. CDR3 loop: CASSQGTGGGQETQYF. In DNA, the CDR3 is TGTGCCAGCAGCCAAGGGACAGGGGGGGGCCAAGAGACCCAGTACTTC. Looking up the rest from reference TRBV14 and TRBJ2-5 gives the full variable domain: EAGVTQFPSHSVIEKGQTVTLRCDPISGHDNLYWYRRVMGKEIKFLLHFVKESKQDESGMPNNRFLAERTGGTYSTLKVQPAELEDSGVYFCASSQGTGGGQETQYFGPGTRLLVL.

The J gene is TRBJ2-1, the V gene TRBV9, with D possibly matching TRBD1 (5 bases). This CDR3 has 14 amino acids. V was pared by 0 bases and J by 10 bases, with 14 bases between. Per germline, CDR1 SGDLS and CDR2 YYNGEE. CDR3 region: CASSVEGAVGEQFF. CDR3 sequence (DNA): TGTGCCAGCAGCGTAGAAGGGGCGGTCGGGGAGCAGTTCTTC.

This rearrangement joins TRBV7-9 to TRBJ2-5, with TRBD1 matching 7 bases. V shed 6 bases and J 14 bases; nucleotides not matched to a gene: 9. The CDR3 runs to 11 residues. CDR1 SEHNR and CDR2 FQNEAQ come from the germline V gene (reference sequence). CDR3 sequence: CASSRDSRVYF. The CDR3 coding sequence is TGTGCCAGCAGTCGGGACAGCCGGGTTTACTTC.

This chain links TRBV5-1 with TRBJ2-5; D ambiguous. V was trimmed by 5 bases and J by 1 base, leaving 9 bases between them. The CDR3 covers 13 residues. From germline, CDR1 is SGHRS and CDR2 YFSETQ. The DNA of the CDR3 is TGCGCCAGCAGGTGGGCAGGCCAAGAGACCCAGTACTTC. It translates to CASRWAGQETQYF.

The chain is built from TRBV5-4 and TRBJ1-1; D uncertain. Germline V CDR1 and CDR2: SGHNT, YYREEE (reference sequence). This CDR3 has 14 amino acids. V was shortened by 0 bases and J by 6 bases, with 12 bases between the two germline ends. CDR3: CASSLVQAEAEAFF. The CDR3 DNA reads as TGTGCCAGCAGCTTGGTCCAGGCGGAGGCTGAAGCTTTCTTT.

V gene TRBV6-6 combines with J gene TRBJ1-2; no reliable D call. Trimming removed 6 bases from V and 4 bases from J, with 18 bases in between. The CDR3 extends over 15 amino acids. CDR1 is MNHNY, CDR2 SVGAGI, per germline (reference sequence). CDR3 DNA sequence: TGTGCCAGCAGACAGAGCCCCTCCCTTCTCTATGGCTACACCTTC. This codes for CASRQSPSLLYGYTF.

The chain combines TRBV7-8 with TRBJ1-6, with unresolved D. Trimming removed 8 bases at V and 0 bases at J, with 20 bases between. Germline lookup yields CDR1 SGHVS and CDR2 FQNEAQ. The CDR3 sequence is 18 residues long. CDR3 protein: CASAPGFPVSSYNSPLHF. CDR3 nucleotide sequence: TGTGCCAGCGCCCCGGGATTCCCGGTGAGCTCCTATAATTCACCCCTCCACTTT.

This clone appeared a single time. The rearrangement uses TRBV27 and TRBJ2-5; 8 bases are shared with TRBD2. The CDR3 covers 15 residues. Germline V CDR1 and CDR2: MNHEY, SMNVEV (reference sequence). V gave up 2 bases and J gave up 3 bases; unmatched junction bases: 5. DNA for the CDR3: TGTGCCAGCAGTTTACGATCGGGGGGGAAAGAGACCCAGTACTTC. Protein product: CASSLRSGGKETQYF.

The chain is built from TRBV9 and TRBJ1-4; TRBD1 matches 7 bases. V gave up 4 bases and J gave up 4 bases; unmatched junction bases: 7. The CDR3 runs to 15 residues. Germline lookup yields CDR1 SGDLS and CDR2 YYNGEE. The CDR3 bases are TGTGCCAGCAGCCCTGGGACAGACCTTAATGAAAAACTGTTTTTT. This codes for CASSPGTDLNEKLFF.

The rearrangement uses TRBV13 and TRBJ1-2; tentatively, D is TRBD1 (5 bases). The V end was cut by 3 bases, the J end by 4 bases, with 18 bases between. The CDR3 extends over 16 amino acids. Per the germline V gene, CDR1 is PRHDT and CDR2 is FYEKMQ (reference sequence). CDR3 sequence (DNA): TGTGCCAGCAGCTTGGGAAACCAGGACACCATCTATGGCTACACCTTC. This gives the protein CASSLGNQDTIYGYTF.

V usage is TRBV4-1 and J usage is TRBJ1-3, with D hard to call. V lost 0 bases, J lost 4 bases, and 4 bases lay in between. Germline lookup yields CDR1 MGHRA and CDR2 YSYEKL. The CDR3 spans 13 residues. Here the CDR3 DNA reads TGCGCCAGCAGCCAAGAGCGAGGAAACACCATATATTTT. This gives the protein CASSQERGNTIYF.

The chain recombines TRBV25-1 with TRBJ1-2, with 9 bases matching TRBD1. CDR3 length: 12 amino acids. The trim removed 4 bases at V and 7 bases at J, leaving 1 base unmatched. The germline V gene encodes CDR1 MGHDK and CDR2 SYGVNS. This CDR3 is CASSGTGVGYTF. Here the CDR3 DNA reads TGTGCCAGCAGTGGGACAGGGGTTGGCTACACCTTC.

On this clone itself: One end of the junction is discordant with germline, which a read error may explain. V usage is TRBV29-1 and J usage is TRBJ2-2; TRBD1 is a possible D gene (6 bases). The germline V gene encodes CDR1 SQVTM and CDR2 ANQGSEA. The CDR3 length is 12 residues. The CDR3 region is CSVEGQTGELFF. In DNA form, the CDR3 reads TGCAGCGTAGAAGGACAGACCGGGGAGCTGTTTTTT.

The chain combines TRBV5-6 with TRBJ1-5; D perhaps matches TRBD1 (5 bases). This CDR3 comprises 13 residues. Trimming removed 10 bases at V and 4 bases at J, with 15 bases between. Germline lookup yields CDR1 SGHDT and CDR2 YYEEEE. The CDR3 spells CASHPGPNQPQHF. CDR3 DNA: TGTGCCTCGCACCCAGGGCCGAATCAGCCCCAGCATTTT.

This chain uses TRBV27 with TRBJ2-2; D not resolved. Deletions cut 2 bases from V and 3 bases from J, with 4 bases between. This CDR3 has 13 residues. Germline CDR1 MNHEY, CDR2 SMNVEV (reference sequence). In DNA form, the CDR3 reads TGTGCCAGCAGTTTAGAGTACACCGGGGAGCTGTTTTTT. Translated: CASSLEYTGELFF.

V and J are TRBV4-1 and TRBJ2-3, with D maybe TRBD1 (5 bases). Looked up from germline, CDR1 is MGHRA and CDR2 is YSYEKL. Trimming removed 0 bases at V and 1 base at J, with 14 bases between. This CDR3 spans 17 amino acids. CDR3 in amino acids: CASSQDKGHPRTDTQYF. In DNA, the CDR3 is TGCGCCAGCAGCCAAGATAAAGGACACCCTCGCACAGATACGCAGTATTTT.